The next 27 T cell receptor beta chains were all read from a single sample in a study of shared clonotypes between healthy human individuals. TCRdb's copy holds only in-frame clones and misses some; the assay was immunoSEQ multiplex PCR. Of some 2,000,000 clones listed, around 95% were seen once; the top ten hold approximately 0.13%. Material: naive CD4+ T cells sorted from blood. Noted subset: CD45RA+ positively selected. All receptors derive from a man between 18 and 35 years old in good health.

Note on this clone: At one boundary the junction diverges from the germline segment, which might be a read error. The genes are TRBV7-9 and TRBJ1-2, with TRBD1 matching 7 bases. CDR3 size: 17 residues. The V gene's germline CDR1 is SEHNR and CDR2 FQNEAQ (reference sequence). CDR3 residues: CASSPWLSSGTAYGHTF. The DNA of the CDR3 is TGTGCCAGCAGCCCCTGGTTGTCTTCCGGGACAGCTTATGGCCACACCTTC.

The CDR3 sequence is CASPPGQGGRVTEAFF. For the CDR3, the DNA is TGTGCCAGCCCGCCCGGACAGGGGGGGAGGGTCACTGAAGCTTTCTTT. The rearrangement links TRBV28 to TRBJ1-1, with 10 nucleotides matching TRBD1. This CDR3 region has 16 residues. Germline-derived CDR1 and CDR2 are MDHEN and SYDVKM. Trimming at V came to 8 bases and at J to 4 bases, leaving 13 bases not matched to a gene.

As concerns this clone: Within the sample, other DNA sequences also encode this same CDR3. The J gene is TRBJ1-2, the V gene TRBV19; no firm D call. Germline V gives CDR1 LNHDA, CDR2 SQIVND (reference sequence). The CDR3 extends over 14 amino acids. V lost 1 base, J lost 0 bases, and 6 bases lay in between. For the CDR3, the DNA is TGTGCCAGTAGTATAGGAGGTACTAACTATGGCTACACCTTC. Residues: CASSIGGTNYGYTF.

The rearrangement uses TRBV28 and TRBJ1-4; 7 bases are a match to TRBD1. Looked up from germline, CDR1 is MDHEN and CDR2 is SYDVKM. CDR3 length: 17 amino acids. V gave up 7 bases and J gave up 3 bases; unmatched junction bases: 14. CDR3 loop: CASTPGGRGLANEKLFF. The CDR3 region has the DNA TGTGCCAGCACCCCAGGGGGAAGGGGACTGGCTAATGAAAAACTGTTTTTT.

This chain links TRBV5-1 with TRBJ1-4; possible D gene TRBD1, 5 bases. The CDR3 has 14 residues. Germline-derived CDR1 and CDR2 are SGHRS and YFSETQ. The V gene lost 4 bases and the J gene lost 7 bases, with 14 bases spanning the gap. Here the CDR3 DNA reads TGCGCCAGCAGCCCAGGGCTTGGGGCTGAAAAACTGTTTTTT. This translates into CASSPGLGAEKLFF.

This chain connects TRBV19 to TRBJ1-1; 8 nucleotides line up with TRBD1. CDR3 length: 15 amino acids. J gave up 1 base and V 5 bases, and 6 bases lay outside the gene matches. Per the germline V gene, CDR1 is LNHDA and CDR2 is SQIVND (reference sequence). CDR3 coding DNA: TGTGCCAGTAGTCGTCCCGGGACAGGGAACACTGAAGCTTTCTTT. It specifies CASSRPGTGNTEAFF.

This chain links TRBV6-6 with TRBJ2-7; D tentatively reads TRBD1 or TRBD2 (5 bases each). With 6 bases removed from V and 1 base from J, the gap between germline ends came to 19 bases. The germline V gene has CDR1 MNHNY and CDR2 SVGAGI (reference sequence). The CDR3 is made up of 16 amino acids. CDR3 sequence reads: CASSATGATQSYEQYF. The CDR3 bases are TGTGCCAGCAGCGCCACCGGGGCTACCCAGTCCTACGAGCAGTACTTC.

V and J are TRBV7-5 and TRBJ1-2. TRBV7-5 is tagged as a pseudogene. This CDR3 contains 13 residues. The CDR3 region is CARSLGECYGYTF. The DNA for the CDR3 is TGTGCCAGAAGCTTAGGGGAGTGCTATGGCTACACCTTC.

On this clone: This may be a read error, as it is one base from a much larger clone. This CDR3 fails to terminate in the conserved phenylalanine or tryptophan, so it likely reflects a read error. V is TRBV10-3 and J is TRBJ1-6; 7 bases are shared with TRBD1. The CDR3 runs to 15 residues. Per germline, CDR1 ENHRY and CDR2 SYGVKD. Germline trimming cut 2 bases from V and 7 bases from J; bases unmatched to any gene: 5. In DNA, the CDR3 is TGTGCCATCAGTGAGGGCCGGGACAGCAATTCACCCCTCCACTGT. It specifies CAISEGRDSNSPLHC.

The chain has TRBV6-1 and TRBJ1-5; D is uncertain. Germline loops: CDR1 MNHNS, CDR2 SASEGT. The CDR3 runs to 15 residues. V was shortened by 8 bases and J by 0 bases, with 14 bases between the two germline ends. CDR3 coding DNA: TGTGCCAGCGTCCGTGGGGATCCTAGCAATCAGCCCCAGCATTTT. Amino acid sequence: CASVRGDPSNQPQHF.

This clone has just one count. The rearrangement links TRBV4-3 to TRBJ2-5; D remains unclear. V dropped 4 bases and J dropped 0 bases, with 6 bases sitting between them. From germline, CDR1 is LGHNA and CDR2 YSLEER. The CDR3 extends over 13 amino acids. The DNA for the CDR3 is TGCGCCAGCAGCCCCCGGGACCAAGAGACCCAGTACTTC. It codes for CASSPRDQETQYF.

DNA for the CDR3: TGTGCCAGCAGTGAATCCCCCGGCCCCAGGGTCCAAGAGACCCAGTACTTC. Amino acids: CASSESPGPRVQETQYF. The V call is TRBV6-1, the J call TRBJ2-5, with D maybe TRBD1 (5 bases). The germline V gene has CDR1 MNHNS and CDR2 SASEGT. V was clipped by 2 bases and J by 1 base, with 17 bases between them. The CDR3 length is 17 residues.

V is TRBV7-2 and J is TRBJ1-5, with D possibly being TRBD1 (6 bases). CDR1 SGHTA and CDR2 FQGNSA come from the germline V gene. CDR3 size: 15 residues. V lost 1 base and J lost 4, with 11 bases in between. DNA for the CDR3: TGTGCCAGCAGCTTAGTTACAGGGCTAAATCAGCCCCAGCATTTT. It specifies CASSLVTGLNQPQHF.

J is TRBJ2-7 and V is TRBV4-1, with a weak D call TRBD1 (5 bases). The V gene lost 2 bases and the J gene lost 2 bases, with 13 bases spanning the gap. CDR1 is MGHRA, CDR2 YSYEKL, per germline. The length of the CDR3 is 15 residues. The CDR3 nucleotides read TGCGCCAGCAGCCAAACTGTCAGGGCCCCCTACGAGCAGTACTTC. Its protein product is CASSQTVRAPYEQYF.

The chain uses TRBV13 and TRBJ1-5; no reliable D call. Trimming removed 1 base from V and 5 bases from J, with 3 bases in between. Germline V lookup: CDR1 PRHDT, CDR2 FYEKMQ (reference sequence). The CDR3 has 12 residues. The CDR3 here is CASSLADQPQHF. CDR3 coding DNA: TGTGCCAGCAGCTTAGCTGATCAGCCCCAGCATTTT.

The CDR3 DNA reads as TGTGCCAGCAGCTTGGACGCGAACACTGAAGCTTTCTTT. This encodes CASSLDANTEAFF. This sequence joins TRBV5-5 and TRBJ1-1; no reliable D call. Germline loops: CDR1 SGHKS, CDR2 YYEKEE (reference sequence). Trimming shortened V by 0 bases and J by 1 base, and 4 bases separated the two germline ends. There are 13 residues in the CDR3.

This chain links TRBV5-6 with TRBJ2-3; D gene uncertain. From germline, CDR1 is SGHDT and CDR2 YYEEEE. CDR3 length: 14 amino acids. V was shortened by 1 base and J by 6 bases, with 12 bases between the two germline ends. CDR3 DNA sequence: TGTGCCAGCAGCTTGATTAAGGGCGGCGATACGCAGTATTTT. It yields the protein CASSLIKGGDTQYF.

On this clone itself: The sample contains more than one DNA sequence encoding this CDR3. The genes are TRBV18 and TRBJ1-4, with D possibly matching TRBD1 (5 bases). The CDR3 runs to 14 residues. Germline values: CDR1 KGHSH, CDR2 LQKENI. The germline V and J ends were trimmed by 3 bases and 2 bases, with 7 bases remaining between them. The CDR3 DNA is TGTGCCAGCTCACCCGGGACGACTAATGAAAAACTGTTTTTT. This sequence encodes CASSPGTTNEKLFF.

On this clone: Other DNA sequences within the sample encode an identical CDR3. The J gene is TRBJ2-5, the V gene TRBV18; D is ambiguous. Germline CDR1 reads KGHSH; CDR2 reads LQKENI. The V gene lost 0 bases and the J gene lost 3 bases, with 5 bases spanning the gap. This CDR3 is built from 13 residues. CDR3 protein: CASSPPSEETQYF. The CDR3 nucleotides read TGTGCCAGCTCACCACCTTCAGAAGAGACCCAGTACTTC.

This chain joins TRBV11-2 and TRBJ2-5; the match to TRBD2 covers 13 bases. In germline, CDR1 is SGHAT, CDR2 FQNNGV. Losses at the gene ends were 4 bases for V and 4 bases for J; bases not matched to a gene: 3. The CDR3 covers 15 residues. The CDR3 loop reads CASSWTSGGGETQYF. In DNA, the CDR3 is TGTGCCAGCAGCTGGACTAGCGGGGGCGGAGAGACCCAGTACTTC.

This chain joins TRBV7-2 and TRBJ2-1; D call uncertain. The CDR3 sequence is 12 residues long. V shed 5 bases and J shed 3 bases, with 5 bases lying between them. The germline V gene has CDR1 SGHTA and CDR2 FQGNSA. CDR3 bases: TGTGCCAGCAGCGCCTACTACAATGAGCAGTTCTTC. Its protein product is CASSAYYNEQFF.

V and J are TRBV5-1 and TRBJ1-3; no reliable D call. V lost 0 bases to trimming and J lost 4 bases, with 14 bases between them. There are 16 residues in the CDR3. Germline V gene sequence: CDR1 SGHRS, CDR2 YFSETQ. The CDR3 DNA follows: TGCGCCAGCAGCTTGGCCGGCTGGGGAGGCGGAAACACCATATATTTT. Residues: CASSLAGWGGGNTIYF.

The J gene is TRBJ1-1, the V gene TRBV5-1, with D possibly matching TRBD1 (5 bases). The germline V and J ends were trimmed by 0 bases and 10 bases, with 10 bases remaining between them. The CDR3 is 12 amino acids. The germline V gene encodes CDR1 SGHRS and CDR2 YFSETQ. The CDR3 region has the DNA TGCGCCAGCAGCTTGGCCGGGACCACAGCTTTCTTT. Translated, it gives CASSLAGTTAFF.

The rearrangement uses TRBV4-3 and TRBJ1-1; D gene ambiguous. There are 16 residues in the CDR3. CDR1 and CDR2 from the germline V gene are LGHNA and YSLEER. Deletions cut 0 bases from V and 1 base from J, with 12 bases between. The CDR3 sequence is CASSQDPTTRNTEAFF. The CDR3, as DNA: TGCGCCAGCAGCCAAGATCCGACCACTAGGAACACTGAAGCTTTCTTT.

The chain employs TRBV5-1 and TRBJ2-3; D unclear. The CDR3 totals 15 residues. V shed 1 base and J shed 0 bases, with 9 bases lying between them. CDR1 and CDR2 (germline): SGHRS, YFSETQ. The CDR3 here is CASSLPARSTDTQYF. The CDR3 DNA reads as TGCGCCAGCAGCTTGCCTGCCAGGAGCACAGATACGCAGTATTTT.

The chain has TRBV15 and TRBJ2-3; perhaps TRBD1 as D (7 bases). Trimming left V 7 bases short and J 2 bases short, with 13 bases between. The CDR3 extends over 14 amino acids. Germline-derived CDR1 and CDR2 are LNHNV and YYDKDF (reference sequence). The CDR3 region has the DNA TGTGCCACCACCCCAGGGGGGTCCACAGATACGCAGTATTTT. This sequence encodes CATTPGGSTDTQYF.

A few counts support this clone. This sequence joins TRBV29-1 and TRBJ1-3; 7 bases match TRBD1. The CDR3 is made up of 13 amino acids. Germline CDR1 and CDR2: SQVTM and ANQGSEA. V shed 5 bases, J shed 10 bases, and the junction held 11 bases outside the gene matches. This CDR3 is CSVRQGNRETIYF. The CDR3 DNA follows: TGCAGCGTTCGACAGGGTAATAGGGAGACCATATATTTT.